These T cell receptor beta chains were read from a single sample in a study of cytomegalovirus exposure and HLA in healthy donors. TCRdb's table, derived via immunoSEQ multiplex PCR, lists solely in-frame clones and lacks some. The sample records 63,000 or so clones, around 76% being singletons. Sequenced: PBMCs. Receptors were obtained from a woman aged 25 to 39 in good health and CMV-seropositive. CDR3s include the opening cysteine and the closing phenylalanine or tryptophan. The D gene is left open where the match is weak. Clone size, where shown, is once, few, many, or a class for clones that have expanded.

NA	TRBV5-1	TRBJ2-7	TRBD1	CASSFGQGDLGSYEQYF	TGCGCCAGCAGCTTCGGACAGGGGGACTTAGGCAGCTACGAGCAGTACTTC
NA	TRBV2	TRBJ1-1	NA	CASRFTVNTEAFF	TGTGCCAGCAGGTTCACAGTGAACACTGAAGCTTTCTTT
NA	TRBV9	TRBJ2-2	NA	CAERGEGHFCTGELFF	TGTGCCGAGAGGGGGGAGGGCCATTTTTGCACCGGGGAGCTGTTTTTT
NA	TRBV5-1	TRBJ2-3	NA	CASSRTGSTDTQYF	TGCGCCAGCAGTCGGACGGGAAGCACAGATACGCAGTATTTT
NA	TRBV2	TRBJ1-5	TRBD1	CASSLDRDQPQHF	TGTGCCAGCAGCCTCGACAGGGACCAGCCCCAGCATTTT
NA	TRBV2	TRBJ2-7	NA	CASSIAYEQYF	TGTGCCAGCAGTATAGCCTACGAGCAGTACTTC
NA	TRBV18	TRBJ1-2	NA	CASSPTDRSNYGYTF	TGTGCCAGCTCACCGACCGACAGGTCGAACTATGGCTACACCTTC
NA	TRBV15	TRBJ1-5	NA	CATSHSGANQPQHF	TGTGCCACCAGCCATTCAGGGGCCAATCAGCCCCAGCATTTT
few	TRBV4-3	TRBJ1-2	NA	CASSQDWGVNYGYTF	TGCGCCAGCAGCCAAGATTGGGGGGTTAACTATGGCTACACCTTC
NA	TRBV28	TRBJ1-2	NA	CATLGGGYTF	TGTGCCACCTTGGGGGGTGGCTACACCTTC
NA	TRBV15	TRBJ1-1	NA	CATSRGTDTEAFF	TGTGCCACCAGCAGAGGAACGGACACTGAAGCTTTCTTT
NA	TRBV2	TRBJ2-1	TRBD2	CASSPFLAGAGNEQFF	TGTGCCAGCAGCCCCTTTTTAGCGGGAGCAGGCAATGAGCAGTTCTTC
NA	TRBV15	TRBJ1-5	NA	CATSTYRTGNQPQHF	TGTGCCACCAGCACTTACCGGACGGGAAATCAGCCCCAGCATTTT
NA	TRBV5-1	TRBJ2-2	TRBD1	CASSSGTGNTGELFF	TGCGCCAGCAGCTCCGGGACAGGAAACACCGGGGAGCTGTTTTTT
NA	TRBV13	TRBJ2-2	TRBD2	CASSFRTGIYGTSLNTGELFF	TGTGCCAGCAGCTTCCGAACTGGAATTTACGGGACTAGTCTGAACACCGGGGAGCTGTTTTTT
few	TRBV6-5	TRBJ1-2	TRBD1	CASRLGTAGYTF	TGTGCCAGCAGACTCGGGACAGCTGGCTACACCTTC
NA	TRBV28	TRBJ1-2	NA	CASSLRQRGYTF	TGTGCCAGCAGTTTACGCCAGAGGGGCTACACCTTC
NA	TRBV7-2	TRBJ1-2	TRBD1	CASSLQGANYGYTF	TGTGCCAGCAGCTTACAGGGGGCTAACTATGGCTACACCTTC
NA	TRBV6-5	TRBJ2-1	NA	CASSYARQVADNEQFF	TGTGCCAGCAGTTACGCCAGGCAGGTAGCGGACAATGAGCAGTTCTTC
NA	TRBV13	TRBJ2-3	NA	CASSLQGTDTQYF	TGTGCCAGCAGCCTCCAGGGCACAGATACGCAGTATTTT
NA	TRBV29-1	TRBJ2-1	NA	CSVSPGDPDEQFF	TGCAGCGTTTCCCCAGGGGATCCTGATGAGCAGTTCTTC
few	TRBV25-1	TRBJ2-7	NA	CASSELGANEQYF	TGTGCCAGCAGTGAATTGGGGGCGAACGAGCAGTACTTC
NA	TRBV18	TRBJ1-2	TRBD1	CASSPTGTGGNGYTF	TGTGCCAGCTCACCGACCGGCACAGGGGGCAATGGCTACACCTTC
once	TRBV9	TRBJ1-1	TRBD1	CASSPDRGGTEAFF	TGTGCCAGCAGCCCTGACAGGGGCGGCACTGAAGCTTTCTTT
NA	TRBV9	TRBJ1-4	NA	CASSVTTGGLGEKLFF	TGTGCCAGCAGCGTGACGACGGGAGGCCTAGGTGAAAAACTGTTTTTT
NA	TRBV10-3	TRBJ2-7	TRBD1	CAISERTGNYEQYF	TGTGCCATCAGTGAAAGGACAGGGAACTACGAGCAGTACTTC
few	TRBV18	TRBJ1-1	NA	CASSPGHTEAFF	TGTGCCAGCTCACCAGGGCACACTGAAGCTTTCTTT
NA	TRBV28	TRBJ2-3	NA	CASRLTGPPDTQYF	TGTGCCAGCAGGCTGACAGGCCCCCCAGATACGCAGTATTTT
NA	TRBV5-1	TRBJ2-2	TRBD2	CASSKGLTTGELFF	TGCGCCAGCAGCAAGGGACTAACCACCGGGGAGCTGTTTTTT
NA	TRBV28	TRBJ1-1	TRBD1	CASSLPGGKTEAFF	TGTGCCAGCAGTTTACCAGGGGGCAAGACTGAAGCTTTCTTT
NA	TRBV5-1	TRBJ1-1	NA	CASSFHRNTEAFF	TGCGCCAGCAGCTTTCACAGGAACACTGAAGCTTTCTTT
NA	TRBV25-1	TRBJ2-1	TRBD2	CASSVLADYNEQFF	TGTGCCAGCAGTGTACTAGCGGACTACAATGAGCAGTTCTTC
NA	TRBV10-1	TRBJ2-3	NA	CASRSDSEADTQYF	TGCGCCAGCAGGAGCGACAGCGAGGCAGATACGCAGTATTTT
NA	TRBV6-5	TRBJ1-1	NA	CASSYSRLGAEAFF	TGTGCCAGCAGTTACTCGAGATTAGGGGCTGAAGCTTTCTTT
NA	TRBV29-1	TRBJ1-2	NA	CSVGGGGGYTF	TGCAGCGTTGGTGGGGGGGGCGGCTACACCTTC
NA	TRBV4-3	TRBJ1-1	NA	CASSQDLGQMNTEAFF	TGCGCCAGCAGCCAAGATCTGGGGCAGATGAACACTGAAGCTTTCTTT
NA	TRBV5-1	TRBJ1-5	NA	CASSFEGGNQPQHF	TGCGCCAGCAGCTTCGAAGGGGGCAATCAGCCCCAGCATTTT
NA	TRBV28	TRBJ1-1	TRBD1	CASRHQGANTEAFF	TGTGCCAGCAGACACCAGGGGGCTAACACTGAAGCTTTCTTT
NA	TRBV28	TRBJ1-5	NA	CASSLSRTGGRQPQHF	TGTGCCAGCAGTTTATCTAGGACTGGAGGAAGACAGCCCCAGCATTTT
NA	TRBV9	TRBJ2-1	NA	CASRCHGSYNEQFF	TGTGCCAGCAGATGCCACGGCTCCTACAATGAGCAGTTCTTC
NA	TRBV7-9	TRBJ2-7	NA	CASSLGGGSHYEQYF	TGTGCCAGCAGCTTAGGAGGTGGGAGTCATTACGAGCAGTACTTC
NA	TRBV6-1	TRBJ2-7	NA	CASSEALKSYEQYF	TGTGCCAGCAGTGAAGCGCTTAAGAGCTACGAGCAGTACTTC
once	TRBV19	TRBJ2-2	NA	CASKRGTGELFF	TGTGCCAGTAAAAGGGGTACCGGGGAGCTGTTTTTT
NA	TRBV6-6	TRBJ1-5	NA	CASSQSGAGNQPQHF	TGTGCCAGCAGCCAAAGTGGAGCAGGGAATCAGCCCCAGCATTTT
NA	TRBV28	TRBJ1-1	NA	CASSLLEGATEAFF	TGTGCCAGCAGTTTATTGGAAGGGGCCACTGAAGCTTTCTTT
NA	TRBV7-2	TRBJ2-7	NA	CASSVDTYSYEQYF	TGTGCCAGCAGCGTAGACACGTACTCCTACGAGCAGTACTTC
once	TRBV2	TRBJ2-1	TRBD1	CASSSMDRSNEQFF	TGTGCCAGCAGTTCGATGGACAGGAGCAATGAGCAGTTCTTC
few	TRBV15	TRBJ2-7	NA	CATGQGGRYEQYF	TGTGCCACGGGGCAAGGCGGCAGATACGAGCAGTACTTC
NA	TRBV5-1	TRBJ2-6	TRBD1	CASSGTPSDRGHSGANVLTF	TGCGCCAGCAGCGGGACCCCCTCCGACAGGGGCCACTCTGGGGCCAACGTCCTGACTTTC
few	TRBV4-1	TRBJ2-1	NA	CASSLLDIISYNEQFF	TGCGCCAGCAGCCTCCTCGACATAATCTCCTACAATGAGCAGTTCTTC
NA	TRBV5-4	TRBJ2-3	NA	CASSLSGDGTDTQYF	TGTGCCAGCAGCTTGTCCGGAGACGGCACAGATACGCAGTATTTT
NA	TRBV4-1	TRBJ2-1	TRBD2	CASSQTGTSDNEQFF	TGCGCCAGCAGCCAGACCGGGACTAGCGACAATGAGCAGTTCTTC
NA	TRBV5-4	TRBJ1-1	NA	CASTNGGVSIGEAFF	TGTGCCAGCACTAACGGGGGGGTGTCGATAGGTGAAGCTTTCTTT